Listed below are T cell receptor beta chains from one sample, sequenced in a study of shared clonotypes between healthy human individuals. This table comes from immunoSEQ multiplex PCR, and its TCRdb copy is limited to in-frame clones, with some not included. This table has around 1.9 million clones, about 93% appearing once. The sample taken for sequencing was naive CD8+ T cells from PBMCs. The receptors were sampled from a man between 18 and 35 years old in good health. Some clones in this sample may be carry-over from other donors' samples. CDR3s include the opening cysteine and the closing phenylalanine or tryptophan. A D gene is named only where the DNA matches it firmly. Clone size, where shown, is once, few, many, or a class for clones that have expanded.

>TRBD2|TRBV13|TRBJ2-3|NA
TGTGCCAGCAGCCCGAGCGGGAGTGGCACAGATACGCAGTATTTT
CASSPSGSGTDTQYF
>NA|TRBV19|TRBJ1-1|NA
TGTGCCTCCTATTCAGGGCCTGGGTGGAACACTGAAGCTTTCTTT
CASYSGPGWNTEAFF
>TRBD1|TRBV6-4|TRBJ1-1|NA
TGTGCCATCTCGACAGAGGGGGCTGAGAACACTGAAGCTTTCTTT
CAISTEGAENTEAFF
>NA|TRBV27|TRBJ2-3|NA
TGTGCCAGCAGTTTCGTAGGGTTTACAGATACGCAGTATTTT
CASSFVGFTDTQYF
>TRBD1|TRBV13|TRBJ2-7|NA
TGTGCCAGCAGCCCGAGCGCCGGGACAGGAGCCTACGAGCAGTACTTC
CASSPSAGTGAYEQYF
>NA|TRBV11-2|TRBJ2-3|NA
TGTGCAGCACGGGACGGAGGCACAGATACGCAGTATTTT
CAARDGGTDTQYF
>NA|TRBV27|TRBJ1-5|few
TGTGCCAGCAGTGGTCCCGGACTGCAGCCCCAGCATTTT
CASSGPGLQPQHF
>TRBD1|TRBV7-9|TRBJ1-2|NA
TGTGCCAGCAGCTTAGAAGGTGGACAGGGGGTCGAGTATGGCTACACCTTC
CASSLEGGQGVEYGYTF
>NA|TRBV7-8|TRBJ2-1|NA
TGTGCCAGCAGCGAACTAGCTTGGGGGCCCAATGAGCAGTTCTTC
CASSELAWGPNEQFF
>TRBD1|TRBV27|TRBJ2-5|NA
TGTGCCAGCAGTTCCCCCTATTCGACAGGGAGTCAAGAGACCCAGTACTTC
CASSSPYSTGSQETQYF
>TRBD1|TRBV7-9|TRBJ2-7|NA
TGTGCCAGCACCCCCCTTGGACAGGCCTCCTACGAGCAGTACTTC
CASTPLGQASYEQYF
>TRBD1|TRBV5-1|TRBJ2-7|NA
TGCGCCAGCAAGGACAGGGATTACGAGCAGTACTTC
CASKDRDYEQYF
>NA|TRBV6-5|TRBJ2-5|NA
TGTGCCAGCAGTTACACGGTCCAAGAGACCCAGTACTTC
CASSYTVQETQYF
>NA|TRBV10-1|TRBJ2-1|few
TGCGCCAGCAGTGAGTCGGGAGACAATGAGCAGTTCTTC
CASSESGDNEQFF
>NA|TRBV11-2|TRBJ2-3|NA
TGTGCCAGCAGCCCGACTAGACGCACAGATACGCAGTATTTT
CASSPTRRTDTQYF
>TRBD2|TRBV7-6|TRBJ2-2|NA
TGTGCCAGCAGCCTATTGGGACTAGCGGTGAACACCGGGGAGCTGTTTTTT
CASSLLGLAVNTGELFF
>NA|TRBV4-1|TRBJ2-1|NA
TGCGCCAGCAGCTCAAGCGATGAGCAGTTCTTC
CASSSSDEQFF
>TRBD2|TRBV27|TRBJ2-1|NA
TGTGCCAGCAGTTTACTTTCCCTAGCGGGAGGGCCTAGTGAGCAGTTCTTC
CASSLLSLAGGPSEQFF
>TRBD1|TRBV9|TRBJ1-2|NA
TGTGCCAGCAGCGGGACCGGGACAGGGGATGGCTACACCTTC
CASSGTGTGDGYTF
>NA|TRBV7-2|TRBJ2-5|NA
TGTGCCAGCAGCTCAAGATCCGGCTGGGAGACCCAGTACTTC
CASSSRSGWETQYF
>TRBD2|TRBV4-1|TRBJ2-7|NA
TGCGCCAGCAGCCAAGATGGACTAGCGGGAGTAGCCTACGAGCAGTACTTC
CASSQDGLAGVAYEQYF
>TRBD1|TRBV4-1|TRBJ1-1|NA
TGCGCCAGCAGCCAAGGACAGGGGGTGAACACTGAAGCTTTCTTT
CASSQGQGVNTEAFF
>NA|TRBV9|TRBJ1-2|NA
TGTGCCAGCAGCCCGACGATGGTAGGTCCATCTTATGGCTACACCTTC
CASSPTMVGPSYGYTF
>TRBD2|TRBV7-3|TRBJ2-7|NA
TGTGCCAGCAGCTTAGGAGGGACTAGCGAGTACGAGCAGTACTTC
CASSLGGTSEYEQYF
>NA|TRBV28|TRBJ2-7|NA
TGTGCCAGCAGTTTGCACGGGTCGGACGAGCAGTACTTC
CASSLHGSDEQYF
>NA|TRBV5-1|TRBJ2-7|NA
TGCGCCAGCAGCTTTGAGGGGGTGGCCTACGAGCAGTACTTC
CASSFEGVAYEQYF
>NA|TRBV6-6|TRBJ2-2|NA
TGTGCCAGCAGTTACTCGAGCGTGGAGCTGTTTTTT
CASSYSSVELFF
>NA|TRBV4-1|TRBJ1-5|NA
TGCGCCAGCAGCCAAGATGGGACTGCTGGGCTAAATCAGCCCCAGCATTTT
CASSQDGTAGLNQPQHF
>NA|TRBV9|TRBJ2-5|NA
TGTGCCAGCAGCCCTCCGATGGGATTATCGGAGACCCAGTACTTC
CASSPPMGLSETQYF
>NA|TRBV10-3|TRBJ2-3|NA
TGTGCCATCAGTGAGGCGGACGGGGGCGGCTCAGATACGCAGTATTTT
CAISEADGGGSDTQYF
>NA|TRBV6-1|TRBJ2-5|NA
TGTGCCAGCAGTGACCGTGACAGTCAAGGGACCCAGTACTTC
CASSDRDSQGTQYF
>TRBD1|TRBV9|TRBJ1-2|NA
TGTGCCAGCAGCGGACAGGGGAACTATGGCTACACCTTC
CASSGQGNYGYTF
>TRBD2|TRBV7-6|TRBJ2-1|NA
TGTGCCAGCAGGGCCAGTAGCGGGGGGTACAATGAGCAGTTCTTC
CASRASSGGYNEQFF
>NA|TRBV12-2|TRBJ2-6|NA
NA
CASRLVAQGIPSGANVLTF
>TRBD2|TRBV9|TRBJ2-7|NA
TGTGCCAGCAGCGTAAGCCTAGCGGGAGGGCCCGGCTCCGAGCAGTACTTC
CASSVSLAGGPGSEQYF
>NA|TRBV11-2|TRBJ1-1|NA
TGTGCCAGCAGCTTGGACGGACTTGAAGCTTTCTTT
CASSLDGLEAFF
>NA|TRBV19|TRBJ1-5|NA
TGTGCCAGTAGTATGGGGTGGAGGGGAGATAGCAATCAGCCCCAGCATTTT
CASSMGWRGDSNQPQHF
>NA|TRBV4-1|TRBJ2-1|NA
TGCGCCAGCAGCCAAGCTGATAGCTCCTACAATGAGCAGTTCTTC
CASSQADSSYNEQFF
>NA|TRBV7-9|TRBJ1-4|NA
TGTGCCAGCAGCTTAGTTGTCGGGGATGAAAAACTGTTTTTT
CASSLVVGDEKLFF
>TRBD2|TRBV2|TRBJ2-7|NA
TGTGCCAGCAGTGAGGGACTAGCCTTCGACGAGCAGTACTTC
CASSEGLAFDEQYF
>TRBD1|TRBV10-3|TRBJ2-7|NA
TGTGCCATCAGTGAGCCGGGGACAGGGGGTTCAGGCGAGCAGTACTTC
CAISEPGTGGSGEQYF
>TRBD2|TRBV11-3|TRBJ2-1|once
TGTGCCAGCAGCTTACGGGCTAGCGGGAGAAATGAGCAGTTCTTC
CASSLRASGRNEQFF
>NA|TRBV6-1|TRBJ2-2|NA
TGTGCCAGCAGTCAGGACAGGGAGGGTAGCGGGGAGCTGTTTTTT
CASSQDREGSGELFF
>NA|TRBV19|TRBJ2-1|few
TGTGCCAGTAGTATTCCCCTTTCAAACTACAATGAGCAGTTCTTC
CASSIPLSNYNEQFF
>NA|TRBV7-2|TRBJ2-7|NA
TGTGCCAGCAGCCCCCGAGACGGCGACTTCGAGCAGTACTTC
CASSPRDGDFEQYF
>TRBD2|TRBV29-1|TRBJ2-3|NA
TGCAGCGCGGGGGGACTAGCGGCCCAGGGGGGCACAGATACGCAGTATTTT
CSAGGLAAQGGTDTQYF
>NA|TRBV6-1|TRBJ1-4|NA
TGTGCCAGCAGACCTTTACCCAGAACTAATGAAAAACTGTTTTTT
CASRPLPRTNEKLFF
>TRBD1|TRBV5-1|TRBJ2-2|once
TGCGCCAGCAGCGCCCGGGACAGCGTTTATCCGAACACCGGGGAGCTGTTTTTT
CASSARDSVYPNTGELFF
>TRBD2|TRBV9|TRBJ2-2|few
TGTGCCAGCACATCCGGGACTAGCGCAACCGGGGAGCTGTTTTTT
CASTSGTSATGELFF
>TRBD2|TRBV4-2|TRBJ2-1|NA
TGTGCCAGCAGCCAGGTACTAGCGACCTACAATGAGCAGTTCTTC
CASSQVLATYNEQFF
>TRBD1|TRBV14|TRBJ1-2|NA
TGTGCCAGCAGCCAAGCACCCCGGACAGGGGGCATCTATGGCTACACCTTC
CASSQAPRTGGIYGYTF
>NA|TRBV4-2|TRBJ1-1|few
TGTGCCAGCAGACCGACAATGAACACTGAAGCTTTCTTT
CASRPTMNTEAFF
>TRBD2|TRBV10-2|TRBJ2-7|NA
TGCGCCAGCAGTGAGTGGCTAGCGGGAGGACTCGAGCAGTACTTC
CASSEWLAGGLEQYF